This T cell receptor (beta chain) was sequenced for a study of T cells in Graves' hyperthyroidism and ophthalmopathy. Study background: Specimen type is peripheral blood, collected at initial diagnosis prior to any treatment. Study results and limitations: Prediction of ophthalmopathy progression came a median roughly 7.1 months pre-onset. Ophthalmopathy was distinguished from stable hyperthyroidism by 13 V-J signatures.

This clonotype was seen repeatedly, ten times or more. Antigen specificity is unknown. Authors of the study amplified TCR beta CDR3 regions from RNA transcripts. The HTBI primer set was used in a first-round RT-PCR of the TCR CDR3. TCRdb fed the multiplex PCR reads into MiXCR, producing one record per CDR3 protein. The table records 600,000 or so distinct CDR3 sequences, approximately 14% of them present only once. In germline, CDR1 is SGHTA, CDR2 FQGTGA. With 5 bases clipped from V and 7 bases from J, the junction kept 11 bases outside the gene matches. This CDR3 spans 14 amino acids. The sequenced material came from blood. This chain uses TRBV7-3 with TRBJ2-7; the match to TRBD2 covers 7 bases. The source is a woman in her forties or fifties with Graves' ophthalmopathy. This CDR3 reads CASSLGGSSGEQYF. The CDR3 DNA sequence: TGTGCCAGCAGCCTTGGCGGGAGCTCGGGTGAGCAGTACTTC.